A selection of T cell receptor beta chains follows, all from one sample in a study of T cells in Graves' hyperthyroidism and ophthalmopathy. TCRdb analysed the multiplex PCR reads with MiXCR anew, one entry per CDR3 protein. The sample lists about 290,000 distinct CDR3 sequences; less than 15% were seen once. The source material was blood. Receptor source: a woman in her twenties or thirties with Graves' hyperthyroidism that later progressed to Graves' ophthalmopathy. CDR3s include the opening cysteine and the closing phenylalanine or tryptophan. D genes are given only for firm matches. Size tells how often a clone was seen (once, few, many) or the class of an expanded clone, and some rows leave it out.

D,size,length,J,V,CDR3,DNA
TRBD2,few,18,TRBJ2-2,TRBV5-1,CASSERTSGRANTGELFF,TGCGCCAGCAGCGAAAGGACTAGCGGGAGGGCGAACACCGGGGAGCTGTTTTTT
-,-,15,TRBJ1-1,TRBV7-8,CASKPFGGFYTEAFF,TGTGCCAGCAAGCCCTTTGGCGGTTTTTACACTGAAGCTTTCTTT
-,many,14,TRBJ2-5,TRBV12-3/TRBV12-4,CASSQQGLGETQYF,TGTGCCAGCAGTCAACAGGGTTTGGGAGAGACCCAGTACTTC
TRBD1,-,16,TRBJ2-2,TRBV10-3,CAISEFRDSYTGELFF,TGTGCCATCAGTGAGTTTCGGGACAGTTACACCGGGGAGCTGTTTTTT
TRBD2,few,16,TRBJ2-3,TRBV5-1,CASSLNPAGGTDTQYF,TGCGCCAGCAGCTTGAACCCAGCGGGAGGTACAGATACGCAGTATTTT
-,many,15,TRBJ2-7,TRBV18,CASSPPSAFSYEQYF,TGTGCCAGCTCACCACCTTCAGCCTTCTCCTACGAGCAGTACTTC
-,many,14,TRBJ1-1,TRBV28,CASSRGDRNTEAFF,TGTGCCAGCAGCCGGGGGGACCGGAACACTGAAGCTTTCTTT
-,few,15,TRBJ2-5,TRBV4-1,CASSPWGAPQETQYF,TGCGCCAGCAGCCCGTGGGGGGCCCCCCAAGAGACCCAGTACTTC
-,many,14,TRBJ1-1,TRBV18,CASSLYTENTEAFF,TGTGCCAGCTCACTATATACAGAGAACACTGAAGCTTTCTTT
TRBD2,many,13,TRBJ2-3,TRBV20-1,CSALAGGIDTQYF,TGCAGTGCCCTAGCGGGAGGAATCGATACGCAGTATTTT
TRBD2,many,15,TRBJ2-3,TRBV7-9,CASSQLGLLTDTQYF,TGTGCCAGCAGCCAATTGGGACTACTCACAGATACGCAGTATTTT
-,many,13,TRBJ2-1,TRBV12-3/TRBV12-4,CASSLTSYNEQFF,TGTGCCAGCAGTTTGACGTCCTACAATGAGCAGTTCTTC
TRBD2,many,15,TRBJ2-7,TRBV11-2,CASSYFSGGSYEQYF,TGTGCCAGCAGCTACTTTAGCGGGGGCTCCTACGAGCAGTACTTC
TRBD1,few,15,TRBJ2-4,TRBV4-3,CASSLLGQAENIQYF,TGCGCCAGCAGCCTACTGGGACAGGCTGAAAACATTCAGTACTTC
-,many,14,TRBJ1-2,TRBV4-3,CASSQDNGGAGYTF,TGCGCCAGCAGCCAAGATAACGGAGGAGCGGGCTACACCTTC
-,many,16,TRBJ2-1,TRBV7-9,CASSLVDYSSYNEQFF,TGTGCCAGCAGCTTAGTGGATTATAGCTCCTACAATGAGCAGTTCTTC
-,many,15,TRBJ1-6,TRBV7-6,CASSLAGQPNSPLHF,TGTGCCAGCAGCTTAGCGGGACAACCCAATTCACCCCTCCACTTT
-,many,11,TRBJ2-5,TRBV3-1,CASTHGETQYF,TGTGCCAGCACCCATGGGGAGACCCAGTACTTC
-,many,15,TRBJ1-1,TRBV27,CASTSVEGSRGEAFF,TGTGCCAGCACCTCCGTTGAGGGCTCCCGTGGTGAAGCTTTCTTT
-,-,15,TRBJ1-3,TRBV7-2,CASSLAGYSGNTIYF,TGTGCCAGCAGCTTAGCAGGCTACTCTGGAAACACCATATATTTT
-,-,13,TRBJ2-1,TRBV6-2/TRBV6-3,CASSPPTYNEQFF,TGTGCCAGCAGTCCCCCTACCTACAATGAGCAGTTCTTC
TRBD2,many,18,TRBJ2-5,TRBV28,CASSLFSGRGTRGETQYF,TGTGCCAGCAGTCTCTTTAGCGGGAGGGGCACCCGGGGCGAGACCCAGTACTTC
-,-,13,TRBJ2-7,TRBV27,CASSFRLSYEQYF,TGTGCCAGCAGTTTTAGGCTCTCCTACGAGCAGTACTTC
TRBD1,-,16,TRBJ2-2,TRBV19,CASSKRQGSDTGELFF,TGTGCCAGTAGTAAAAGACAGGGAAGTGACACCGGGGAGCTGTTTTTT
TRBD2,-,17,TRBJ2-1,TRBV20-1,CSARGGLAGDIVNEQFF,TGCAGTGCTAGGGGTGGACTAGCGGGAGACATAGTGAATGAGCAGTTCTTC
-,many,15,TRBJ1-5,TRBV20-1,CSATLGQLNNQPQHF,TGCAGTGCTACCCTTGGACAGTTAAACAATCAGCCCCAGCATTTT
TRBD1,-,19,TRBJ1-1,TRBV19,CASSIDRLQGVHMNTEAFF,TGTGCCAGTAGTATAGATCGGTTACAGGGGGTCCACATGAACACTGAAGCTTTCTTT
-,many,14,TRBJ1-2,TRBV12-3/TRBV12-4,CASSLQGNDYGYTF,TGTGCCAGCAGTTTACAGGGGAATGACTATGGCTACACCTTC
-,many,14,TRBJ1-4,TRBV28,CASRTDTTNEKLFF,TGTGCCAGCAGGACCGATACAACTAATGAAAAACTGTTTTTT
-,-,13,TRBJ2-1,TRBV27,CASSLGVHNEQFF,TGTGCCAGCAGTTTAGGGGTCCACAATGAGCAGTTCTTC
-,few,16,TRBJ2-7,TRBV4-3,CASSQEAAGVPYEQYF,TGCGCCAGCAGCCAAGAGGCGGCAGGGGTCCCCTACGAGCAGTACTTC
TRBD1,many,14,TRBJ1-1,TRBV12-3/TRBV12-4,CASSSRQGNTEAFF,TGTGCCAGCAGTTCACGACAGGGGAACACTGAAGCTTTCTTT
-,many,15,TRBJ2-5,TRBV20-1,CSARDNGGYQETQYF,TGCAGTGCTAGAGATAACGGGGGATACCAAGAGACCCAGTACTTC
-,many,15,TRBJ2-5,TRBV28,CASATRRTLQETQYF,TGTGCCAGCGCAACCCGTAGGACCCTACAAGAGACCCAGTACTTC
TRBD1,-,17,TRBJ1-5,TRBV4-1,CASSQRTPGQWDQPQHF,TGCGCCAGCAGCCAACGTACCCCGGGACAGTGGGATCAGCCCCAGCATTTT
-,-,16,TRBJ2-1,TRBV9,CASSVDVGGSYNEQFF,TGTGCCAGCAGCGTAGATGTGGGAGGCTCCTACAATGAGCAGTTCTTC
TRBD2,many,21,TRBJ2-3,TRBV27,CASSSRTALKAGGPRIDTQYF,TGTGCCAGCAGTTCCCGGACAGCCCTTAAAGCGGGAGGGCCGAGGATAGATACGCAGTATTTT
TRBD2,-,19,TRBJ2-2,TRBV7-9,CASSDPGGLAGDNTGELFF,TGTGCCAGCAGCGACCCCGGGGGACTAGCGGGGGACAACACCGGGGAGCTGTTTTTT
-,-,17,TRBJ1-6,TRBV6-6,CASSYSAGYLLNSPLHF,TGTGCCAGCAGTTACTCTGCAGGATATCTCCTTAATTCACCCCTCCACTTT
-,many,15,TRBJ2-3,TRBV18,CASSPPLASTDTQYF,TGTGCCAGCTCACCACCGCTAGCGAGCACAGATACGCAGTATTTT
-,many,15,TRBJ1-1,TRBV4-3,CASSQDRRTSTEAFF,TGCGCCAGCAGCCAAGATAGGAGGACGTCGACTGAAGCTTTCTTT
-,many,15,TRBJ2-7,TRBV12-3/TRBV12-4,CASSIRTALYYEQYF,TGTGCCAGCAGCATTAGGACCGCCTTATACTACGAGCAGTACTTC
-,-,14,TRBJ1-6,TRBV9,CASSRDLGNSPLHF,TGTGCCAGCTCCCGGGACCTGGGGAATTCACCCCTCCACTTT
TRBD1,-,15,TRBJ1-2,TRBV14,CASSRQRTGSYGYTF,TGTGCCAGCAGCCGCCAAAGGACAGGGAGTTATGGCTACACCTTC
TRBD1,many,15,TRBJ1-1,TRBV5-1,CASTSGGQENTEAFF,TGCGCCAGCACCTCCGGGGGACAGGAGAACACTGAAGCTTTCTTT
-,-,12,TRBJ2-7,TRBV28,CAVRREPNEQYF,TGTGCCGTGAGACGGGAGCCCAACGAGCAGTACTTC
-,many,14,TRBJ2-5,TRBV4-2,CASSQVGSRETQYF,TGTGCCAGCAGCCAGGTGGGGTCGCGGGAGACCCAGTACTTC